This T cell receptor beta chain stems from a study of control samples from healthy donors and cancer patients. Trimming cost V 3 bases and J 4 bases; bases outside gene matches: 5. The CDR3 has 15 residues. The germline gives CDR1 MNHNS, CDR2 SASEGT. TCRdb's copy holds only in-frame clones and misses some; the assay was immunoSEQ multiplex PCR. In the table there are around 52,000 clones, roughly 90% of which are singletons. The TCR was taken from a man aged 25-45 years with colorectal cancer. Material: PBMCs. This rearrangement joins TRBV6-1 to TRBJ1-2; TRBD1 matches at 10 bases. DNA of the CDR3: TGTGCCAGCAGTGACCCCGGGACAGGGGCCTATGGCTACACCTTC. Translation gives CASSDPGTGAYGYTF.